This T cell receptor beta chain was sequenced in a study of T cell changes during pregnancy in multiple sclerosis. Sequenced by immunoSEQ multiplex PCR; TCRdb stores in-frame clones only, minus some. This sample has under 65,000 clones, with about 93% found just once. This CDR3 has 14 residues. Between the trimmed V and J ends, which lost 9 bases and 2 bases, there was a span of 17 bases. Per germline, CDR1 SGHRS and CDR2 YFSETQ. The sequences come from CD4+ T cells from peripheral blood mononuclear cells, collected after pregnancy. The V gene is TRBV5-1, the J gene TRBJ2-5; D is possibly TRBD2 (5 bases). The receptor's source is a female donor in good health, enrolled as a control in a pregnancy study. CDR3 coding DNA: TGCGCCACCCGTGCAACCGGGGTGCAAGAGACCCAGTACTTC. Translated, it gives CATRATGVQETQYF. Variable domain in full (rest from reference TRBV5-1 and TRBJ2-5): KAGVTQTPRYLIKTRGQQVTLSCSPISGHRSVSWYQQTPGQGLQFLFEYFSETQRNKGNFPGRFSGRQFSNSRSEMNVSTLELGDSALYLCATRATGVQETQYFGPGTRLLVL.